This T cell receptor beta chain was obtained from a study of chemoradiotherapy in HPV16-positive cancers (dated by TCRdb to between 2021 and 2024). A note on the overall study: Candidate HPV-specific T-cell clones and common TCR motifs were defined through functional T-cell assays on cells from two HPV16-positive patients. The study asked whether T-cell immunity against the HPV oncoproteins E6 and E7 changes during chemoradiotherapy and whether it affects survival. The candidate HPV-specific TCRs and motifs were subsequently tracked in TCR repertoires obtained from about 79 patients with HPV-related cancers. The paper's findings and limits, for the study overall: Expansion of candidate HPV-specific clones and E7-related TCR motifs was observed in the tumor microenvironment during treatment, whereas no such expansion was observed for non-HPV-specific T cells. The survival association was reported for HPV16-positive patients, and the functional definition of HPV-specific T cells was derived from only two HPV16-positive patients. Among HPV16-positive patients, expansion of HPV-responsive T cells during chemoradiotherapy was associated with better recurrence-free survival.

Library construction relied on the immunoSEQ multiplex PCR assay. TCRdb mirrors the immuneACCESS table, restricted to in-frame sequences. Some clones are absent from its copies; in checked studies, under half trace to an unresolved V gene, and the reason for the others is unknown. Within this sample are approximately 9,800 clones, with around 93% of them counted one time only. The biggest ten clones account for around an eighth of the sample. As to this clone: This receptor's antigen is unknown. There are no base qualities to consult, and no much larger clone falls within one base.

Because repertoires were sampled repeatedly during chemoradiotherapy, clonal expansion in the tumor microenvironment could be followed. The CDR3 contains 15 residues, cysteine and phenylalanine counted. Only the CDR3 region is kept as DNA, spanning 45 bases read in frame from base 1. CDR1 and CDR2, looked up from the germline V gene, are MGHDK and SYGVNS. V lost 8 bases and J lost 0 bases; the stretch between them is 15 bases long. This clonotype originated in a human donor with HPV-associated anogenital cancer. Source: blood, taken from a patient who underwent chemoradiotherapy. The rearranged segments are TRBV25-1 and TRBJ2-3, with no confidently assigned D gene. CDR3 protein: CASGLNSVSTDTQYF. The nucleotide sequence is given as TGTGCCAGCGGCCTGAACAGCGTTAGCACAGATACGCAGTATTTT.